This T cell receptor (beta chain) was captured by sequencing in a study of T cell repertoires in cytomegalovirus infection. About the research overall: Recently identified HLA-C-restricted and well-studied HLA-B-restricted CMV epitopes were used.

V lost 7 bases and J lost 4; bases outside the gene matches: 5. This CDR3 region has 13 residues. Germline CDR1 SQVTM, CDR2 ANQGSEA. One entry per CDR3 protein results from TCRdb running MiXCR on the reads. The table records about 58,000 distinct CDR3 sequences, about 18% of them present only once. Points from the study as a whole: Cumulated frequencies of public TCR beta families served to identify carriers of CMV plus the relevant HLA. Dominant in the ex vivo response were TCR beta clonotypes restricted by HLA-C and specific for CMV.

On this clonotype itself: Its target is not known.

This clonotype was obtained from a human donor in good health (CMV status not recorded). Some clones in this sample may be carry-over from other donors' samples. The gene calls are TRBV29-1 and TRBJ2-3, with 10 bases lining up with TRBD2. The specimen was CD8+ T cells from cultured PBMCs, collected from culture after CMV antigen stimulation. CDR3 in DNA: TGCAGCGCACTAGCGGGGATTGCAGATACGCAGTATTTT. This gives the protein CSALAGIADTQYF.